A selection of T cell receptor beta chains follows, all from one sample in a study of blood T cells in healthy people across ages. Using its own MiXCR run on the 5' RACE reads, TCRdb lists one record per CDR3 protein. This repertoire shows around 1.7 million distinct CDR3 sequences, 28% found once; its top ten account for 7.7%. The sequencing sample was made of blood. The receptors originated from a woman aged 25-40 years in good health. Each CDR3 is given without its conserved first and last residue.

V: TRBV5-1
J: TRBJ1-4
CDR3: ASSLGGTSEEKLF

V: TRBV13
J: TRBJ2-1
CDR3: ASSLEGLAGVREQF

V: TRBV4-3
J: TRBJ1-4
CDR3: ASSQGRNFEKLF

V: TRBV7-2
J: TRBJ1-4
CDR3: ASNRPNEKLF

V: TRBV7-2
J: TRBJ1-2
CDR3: ASSLALTNYGYT

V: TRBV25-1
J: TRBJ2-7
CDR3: ASSEAGIDFEQY

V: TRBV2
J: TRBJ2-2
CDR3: ASRGTSGRDTGELF

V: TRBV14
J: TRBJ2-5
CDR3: ASSQDVRRAQY

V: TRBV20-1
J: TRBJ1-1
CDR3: SANRPNTEAF

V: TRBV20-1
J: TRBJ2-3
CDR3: SAWTPGTTDTQY

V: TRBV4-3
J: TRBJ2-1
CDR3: ASSQDTENEQF

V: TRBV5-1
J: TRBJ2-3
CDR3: ASSSRRRTDTQY

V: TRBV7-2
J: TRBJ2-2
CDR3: ASSLAGGMNTGELF

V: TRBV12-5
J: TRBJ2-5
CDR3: ASGSTLAGGTETQY

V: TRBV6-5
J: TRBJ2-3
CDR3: ASSLVVPPTDTQY

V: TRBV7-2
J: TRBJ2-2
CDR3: ASSLEDEPGELF

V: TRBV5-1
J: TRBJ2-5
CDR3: ASSWGTGQGTQY

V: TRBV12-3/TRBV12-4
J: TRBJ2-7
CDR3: ASRKRSYEQY

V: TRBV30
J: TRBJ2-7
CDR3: ASTGNPYEQY

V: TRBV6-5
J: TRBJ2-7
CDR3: ASSGPGTSSYEQY

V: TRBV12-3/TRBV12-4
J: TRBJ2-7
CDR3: ASSPWLGDEQY

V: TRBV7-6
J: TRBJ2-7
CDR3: ASSFTGSLTDEQY

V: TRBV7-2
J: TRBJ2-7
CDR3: ASKGHNEQY

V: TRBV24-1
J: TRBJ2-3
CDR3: ATSDLMASGSWGPDTQY

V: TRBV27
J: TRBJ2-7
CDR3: ASSAGARSEQY

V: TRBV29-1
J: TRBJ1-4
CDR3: SVEKGTNEKLF

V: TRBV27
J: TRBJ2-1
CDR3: ASSLRAGGGGAVGSEQF

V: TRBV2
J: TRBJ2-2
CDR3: ASNPEAGELF

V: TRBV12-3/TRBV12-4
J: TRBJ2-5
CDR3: ASSLENSHQETQY

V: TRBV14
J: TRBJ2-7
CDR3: ASSPTGSLAGEPYEQY

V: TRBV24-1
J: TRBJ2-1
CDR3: ATSDTDSKTQF

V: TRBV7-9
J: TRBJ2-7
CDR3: ASSSTSGRAYEQY

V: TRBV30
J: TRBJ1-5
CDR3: AWGRQEGQPQH

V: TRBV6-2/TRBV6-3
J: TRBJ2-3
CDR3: ASSYRGAADTQY

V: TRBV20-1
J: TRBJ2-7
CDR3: SARESSHEQY

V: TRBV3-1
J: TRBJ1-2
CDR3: ASSQDMRDGYT

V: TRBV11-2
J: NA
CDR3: ASSTRQGLKTQY

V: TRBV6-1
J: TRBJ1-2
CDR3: ASTPESAYGYT

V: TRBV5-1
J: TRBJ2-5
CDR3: ASSLGQGAAETQY

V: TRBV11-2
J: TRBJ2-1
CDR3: ASSTTGGDEQF

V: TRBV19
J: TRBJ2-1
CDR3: ASNANNEQF